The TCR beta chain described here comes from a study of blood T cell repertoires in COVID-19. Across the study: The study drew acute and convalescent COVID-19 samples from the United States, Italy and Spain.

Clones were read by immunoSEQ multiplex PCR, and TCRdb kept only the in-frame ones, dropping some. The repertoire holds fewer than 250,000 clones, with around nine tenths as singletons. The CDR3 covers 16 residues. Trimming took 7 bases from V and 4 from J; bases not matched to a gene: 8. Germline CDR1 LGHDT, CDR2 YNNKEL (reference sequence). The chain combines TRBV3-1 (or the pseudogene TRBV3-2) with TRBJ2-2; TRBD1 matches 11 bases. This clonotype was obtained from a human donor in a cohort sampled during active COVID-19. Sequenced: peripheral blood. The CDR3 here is CASNRRTGGGTGELFF. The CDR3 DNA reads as TGTGCCAGCAACAGGCGGACAGGGGGCGGCACCGGGGAGCTGTTTTTT.